This T cell receptor (beta chain) is drawn from a study of T cell responses to AZD1222 COVID-19 vaccine (dated by TCRdb to the early 2020s). Broadly, across the study: AZD1222 recipients whose second dose came at about 4 weeks and those whose second dose came at about 12 weeks were combined into one group, since spike-specific TCR depth and breadth did not differ between the two schedules. A total of about 230 trial participants underwent TCR sequencing, of whom some 210 received two doses of AZD1222 and around 26 received two doses of the MenACWY control vaccine. Enrollment into the trials was organized by age into subgroups of 18-55, 56-69 and 70-plus years, and those subgroups contained roughly 150, 30 and 60 TCR-sequenced participants, respectively.

The CDR3 regions of human TCRbeta chains were subjected to immunosequencing. Processing in the source paper ran as follows. Repertoire TCRs were checked for matches against a reference library of SARS-CoV-2-specific TCRs that had been generated using the MIRA antigen-specificity platform. Breadth meant the fraction of unique TCRs that were SARS-CoV-2-associated, whereas depth meant the fraction of total T cells that were SARS-CoV-2-associated. Each spike-specific TCR was assigned to its reactive spike region and to a CD4 or CD8 class using the MIRA data. Log10-transformed breadth and depth values were compared by one-way ANOVA with Sidak's multiple comparisons tests. What TCRdb holds here is the immuneACCESS table cut down to in-frame rearrangements. Part of the clones is not present; checked against another copy, under half of the missing clones reflect an unresolved V gene, and the others are unexplained. That table furnishes V, J and clone size, whereas the DNA furnished D and trimming. Present in this sample are about 97,000 clones, around 90% of which were seen just once. Around 8% of the sample is held by the ten biggest clonotypes.

A single count supports this clone. Its antigen is still unknown. Base-call qualities are not available, and no considerably larger clone is one nucleotide away. Read against the paper, the sample's time point label means: baseline before first vaccination. Vaccinee samples came from UK trials COV001 and COV002, including a single-blind randomized controlled phase 2/3 trial of AZD1222 (ChAdOx1 nCoV-19) in healthy adults. For TCRbeta chain sequencing, PBMC samples were collected from trial participants at day 0 and at day 28 after the second dose. Results and caveats for the whole study, not just this receptor: In the small 56-69-year group, the increase in depth fell short of significance, most likely because of low power. Because no day 14 peak-response samples were available, the repertoires could be characterized only after the peak T cell response. Reportedly, almost half of the unique spike-specific TCRs recognized epitopes lying outside the regions that are mutated in the B.1.351 and B.1.1.7 variants. Participants were mostly white British and included more females than males, and it was suggested by the authors that clonal diversity may have been underestimated. The whole spike protein was spanned by vaccine-associated CD4 TCRs, and dominant responses were seen in regions 160-218 and 743-854. Only five or six AZD1222 recipients were SARS-CoV-2 seropositive at baseline, limiting conclusions about previously exposed vaccinees. After two AZD1222 doses, both the breadth and the depth of spike-specific TCRs were significantly higher than at day 0 and than in MenACWY recipients.

The clonotype originates from an adult in good health. The sequences come from peripheral blood, collected on day 0 of AZD1222 vaccination.

The DNA reads as follows: TGTGCCAGTAAATCATTCAGGAACACTGAAGCTTTCTTT. Translated, it reads CASKSFRNTEAFF. The sequence links TRBV19 to TRBJ1-1, with no reliable assignment of the D segment. The CDR3 numbers 13 residues from cysteine through phenylalanine. The kept DNA is CDR3 alone, 39 bases in frame from the first base. CDR1 LNHDA and CDR2 SQIVND were looked up in the germline V gene (reference sequence). Trimming at the junction amounts to 7 bases on V and 1 base on J, and the germline ends lie 10 bases apart.